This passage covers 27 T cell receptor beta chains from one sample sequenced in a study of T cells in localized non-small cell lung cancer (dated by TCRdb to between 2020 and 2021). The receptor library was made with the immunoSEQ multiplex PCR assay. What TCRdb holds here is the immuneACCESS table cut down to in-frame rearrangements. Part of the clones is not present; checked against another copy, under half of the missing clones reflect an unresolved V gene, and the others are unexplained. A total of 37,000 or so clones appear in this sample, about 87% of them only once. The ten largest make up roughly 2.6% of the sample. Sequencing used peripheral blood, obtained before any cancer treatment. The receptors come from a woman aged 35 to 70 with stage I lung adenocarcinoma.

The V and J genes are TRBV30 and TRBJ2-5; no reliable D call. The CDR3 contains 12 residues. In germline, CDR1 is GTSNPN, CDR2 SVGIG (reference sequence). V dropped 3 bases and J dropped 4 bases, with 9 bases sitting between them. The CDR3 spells CAWREAGETQYF. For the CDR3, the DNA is TGTGCCTGGAGAGAGGCCGGAGAGACCCAGTACTTC.

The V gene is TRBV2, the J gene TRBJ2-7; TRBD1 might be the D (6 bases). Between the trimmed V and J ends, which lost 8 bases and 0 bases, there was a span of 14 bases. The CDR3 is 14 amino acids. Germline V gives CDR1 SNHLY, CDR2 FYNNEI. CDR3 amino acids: CASRSGQSSYEQYF. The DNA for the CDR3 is TGTGCCAGCCGGTCCGGACAGTCCTCCTACGAGCAGTACTTC.

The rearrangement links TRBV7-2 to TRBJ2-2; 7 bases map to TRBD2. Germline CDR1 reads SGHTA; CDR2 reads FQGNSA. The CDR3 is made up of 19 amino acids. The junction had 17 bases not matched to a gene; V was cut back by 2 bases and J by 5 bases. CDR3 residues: CASSLPPLIAGGQTGELFF. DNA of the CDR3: TGTGCCAGCAGCTTACCGCCCCTCATAGCGGGCGGGCAGACCGGGGAGCTGTTTTTT.

The DNA of the CDR3 is TGTGCCACCAGCAGAGATTCTTTAGAGCAGTACTTC. It translates to CATSRDSLEQYF. J is TRBJ2-7 and V is TRBV15; D ambiguous. In germline, CDR1 is LNHNV, CDR2 YYDKDF (reference sequence). CDR3 size: 12 residues. Trimming pared 0 bases from V and 7 bases from J, leaving 7 bases between.

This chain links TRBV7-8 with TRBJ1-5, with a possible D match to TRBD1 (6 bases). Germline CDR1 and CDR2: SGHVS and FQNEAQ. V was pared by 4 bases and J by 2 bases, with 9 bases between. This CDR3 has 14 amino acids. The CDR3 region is CASSYSGGNQPQHF. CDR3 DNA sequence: TGTGCCAGCAGCTATTCAGGGGGCAATCAGCCCCAGCATTTT.

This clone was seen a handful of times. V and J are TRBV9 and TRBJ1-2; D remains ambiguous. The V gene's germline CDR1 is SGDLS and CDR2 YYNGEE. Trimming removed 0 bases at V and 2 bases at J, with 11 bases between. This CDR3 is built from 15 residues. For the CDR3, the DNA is TGTGCCAGCAGCGTAGGAAGGAACACCAACTATGGCTACACCTTC. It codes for CASSVGRNTNYGYTF.

This CDR3 reads CASSPPVGGNTIYF. DNA of the CDR3: TGTGCCAGTAGCCCCCCCGTGGGTGGAAACACCATATATTTT. The V call is TRBV19, the J call TRBJ1-3; D gene ambiguous. Trimming removed 6 bases at V and 3 bases at J, with 12 bases between. Per the germline V gene, CDR1 is LNHDA and CDR2 is SQIVND (reference sequence). This CDR3 contains 14 residues.

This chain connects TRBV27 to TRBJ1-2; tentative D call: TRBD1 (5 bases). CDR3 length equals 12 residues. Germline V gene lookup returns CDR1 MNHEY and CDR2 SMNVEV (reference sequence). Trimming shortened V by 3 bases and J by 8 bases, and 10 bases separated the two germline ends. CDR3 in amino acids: CASSFQGRGYTF. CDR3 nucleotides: TGTGCCAGCAGTTTTCAGGGACGGGGCTACACCTTC.

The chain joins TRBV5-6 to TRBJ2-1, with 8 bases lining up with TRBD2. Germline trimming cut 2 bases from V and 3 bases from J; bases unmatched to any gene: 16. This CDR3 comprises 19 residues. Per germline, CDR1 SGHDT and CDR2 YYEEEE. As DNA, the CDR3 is TGTGCCAGCAGCTTATTCTCGGGTAGCGGGATCGGGAGCTACAATGAGCAGTTCTTC. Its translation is CASSLFSGSGIGSYNEQFF.

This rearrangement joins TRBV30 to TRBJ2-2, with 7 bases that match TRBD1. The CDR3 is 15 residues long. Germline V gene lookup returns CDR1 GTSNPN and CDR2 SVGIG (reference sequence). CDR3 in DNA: TGTGCGGTTCTGACAGGGAAGGCGAACACCGGGGAGCTGTTTTTT. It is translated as CAVLTGKANTGELFF.

The CDR3 here is CASSEGGRGRGYTF. For the CDR3, the DNA is TGTGCCAGCAGTGAAGGGGGGAGGGGCAGGGGCTACACCTTC. The rearrangement joins TRBV2 to TRBJ1-2; a possible D gene is TRBD1 (5 bases). V dropped 1 base and J dropped 8 bases, with 14 bases sitting between them. In germline, CDR1 is SNHLY, CDR2 FYNNEI. The CDR3 has 14 amino acids.

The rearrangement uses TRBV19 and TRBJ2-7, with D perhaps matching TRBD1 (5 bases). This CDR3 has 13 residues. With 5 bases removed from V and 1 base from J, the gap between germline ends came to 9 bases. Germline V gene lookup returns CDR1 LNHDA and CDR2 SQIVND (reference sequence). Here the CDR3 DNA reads TGTGCCAGTAGTGGCAGGGCTTCCTACGAGCAGTACTTC. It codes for CASSGRASYEQYF.

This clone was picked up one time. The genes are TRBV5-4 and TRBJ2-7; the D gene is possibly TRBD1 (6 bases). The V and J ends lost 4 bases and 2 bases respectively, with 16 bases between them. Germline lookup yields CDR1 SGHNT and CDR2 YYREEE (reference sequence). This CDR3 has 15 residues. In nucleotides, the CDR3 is TGTGCCAGCAGCCGTTCGTTGGACAGTACCTACGAGCAGTACTTC. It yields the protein CASSRSLDSTYEQYF. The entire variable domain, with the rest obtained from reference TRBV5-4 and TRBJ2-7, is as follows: ETGVTQSPTHLIKTRGQQVTLRCSSQSGHNTVSWYQQALGQGPQFIFQYYREEENGRGNFPPRFSGLQFPNYSSELNVNALELDDSALYLCASSRSLDSTYEQYFGPGTRLTVT.

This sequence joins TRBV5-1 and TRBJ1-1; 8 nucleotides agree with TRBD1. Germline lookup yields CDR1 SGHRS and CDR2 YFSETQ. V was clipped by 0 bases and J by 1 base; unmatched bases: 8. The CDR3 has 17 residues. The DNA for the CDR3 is TGCGCCAGCAGCTTGGCCGCAGGGGGCAGTTGGAACACTGAAGCTTTCTTT. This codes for CASSLAAGGSWNTEAFF.

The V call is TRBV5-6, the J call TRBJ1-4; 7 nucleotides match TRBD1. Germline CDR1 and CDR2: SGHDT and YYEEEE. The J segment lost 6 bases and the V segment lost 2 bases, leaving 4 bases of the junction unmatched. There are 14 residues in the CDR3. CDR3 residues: CASSLQGRDEKLFF. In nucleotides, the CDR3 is TGTGCCAGCAGCTTACAGGGGAGGGATGAAAAACTGTTTTTT.

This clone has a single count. The CDR3 spells CATEIRTDGEAFF. As DNA, the CDR3 is TGTGCCACCGAGATTCGGACAGACGGTGAAGCTTTCTTT. This chain joins TRBV28 and TRBJ1-1; D possibly corresponds to TRBD1 (6 bases). The CDR3 covers 13 residues. With 10 bases removed from V and 7 bases from J, the gap between germline ends came to 19 bases. Germline CDR1 MDHEN, CDR2 SYDVKM. Looking up the rest from reference TRBV28 and TRBJ1-1 gives the full variable domain: DVKVTQSSRYLVKRTGEKVFLECVQDMDHENMFWYRQDPGLGLRLIYFSYDVKMKEKGDIPEGYSVSREKKERFSLILESASTNQTSMYLCATEIRTDGEAFFGQGTRLTVV.

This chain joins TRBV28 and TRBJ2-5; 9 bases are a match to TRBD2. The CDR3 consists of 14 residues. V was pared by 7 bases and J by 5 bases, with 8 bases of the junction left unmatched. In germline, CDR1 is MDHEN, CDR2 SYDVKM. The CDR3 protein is CASMGAGGPETQYF. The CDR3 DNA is TGTGCCAGCATGGGGGCGGGAGGGCCTGAGACCCAGTACTTC. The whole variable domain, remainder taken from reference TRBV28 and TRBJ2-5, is DVKVTQSSRYLVKRTGEKVFLECVQDMDHENMFWYRQDPGLGLRLIYFSYDVKMKEKGDIPEGYSVSREKKERFSLILESASTNQTSMYLCASMGAGGPETQYFGPGTRLLVL.

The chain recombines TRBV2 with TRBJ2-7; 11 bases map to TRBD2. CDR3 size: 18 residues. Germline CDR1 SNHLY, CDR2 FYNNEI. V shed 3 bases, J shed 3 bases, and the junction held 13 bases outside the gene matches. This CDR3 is CASSENNPLAGVSYEQYF. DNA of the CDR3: TGTGCCAGCAGTGAGAACAATCCACTAGCGGGAGTCAGCTACGAGCAGTACTTC.

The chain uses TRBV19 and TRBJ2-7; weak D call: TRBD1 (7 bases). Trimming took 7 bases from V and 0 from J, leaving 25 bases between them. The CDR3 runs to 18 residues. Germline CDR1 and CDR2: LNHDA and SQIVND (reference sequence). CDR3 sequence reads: CASTQGPAGQTPSYEQYF. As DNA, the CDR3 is TGTGCCAGTACCCAGGGCCCCGCGGGACAGACACCCTCCTACGAGCAGTACTTC.

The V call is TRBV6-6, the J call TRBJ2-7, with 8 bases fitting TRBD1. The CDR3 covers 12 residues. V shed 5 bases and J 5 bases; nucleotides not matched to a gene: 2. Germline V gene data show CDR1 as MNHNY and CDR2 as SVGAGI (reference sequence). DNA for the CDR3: TGTGCCAGCAGTGGACAGGGCGACGAGCAGTACTTC. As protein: CASSGQGDEQYF.

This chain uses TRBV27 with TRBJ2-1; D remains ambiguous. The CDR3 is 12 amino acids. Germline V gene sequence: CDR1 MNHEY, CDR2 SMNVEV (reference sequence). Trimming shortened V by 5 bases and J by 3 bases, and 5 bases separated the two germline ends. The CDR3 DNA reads TGTGCCAGCAGTCTCAACTACAATGAGCAGTTCTTC. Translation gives CASSLNYNEQFF.

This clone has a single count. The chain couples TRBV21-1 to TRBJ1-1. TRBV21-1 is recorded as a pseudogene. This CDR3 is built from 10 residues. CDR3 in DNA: TGTGCCAGCAGCAGCGCTGAAGCTTTCTTT. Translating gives CASSSAEAFF.

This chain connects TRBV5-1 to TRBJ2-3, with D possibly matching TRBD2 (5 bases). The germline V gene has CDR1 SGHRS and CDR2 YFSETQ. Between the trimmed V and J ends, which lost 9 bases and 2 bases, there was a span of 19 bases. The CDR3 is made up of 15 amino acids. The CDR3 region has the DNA TGCGCCACCAAACTCGACCAGCGGACCACAGATACGCAGTATTTT. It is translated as CATKLDQRTTDTQYF.

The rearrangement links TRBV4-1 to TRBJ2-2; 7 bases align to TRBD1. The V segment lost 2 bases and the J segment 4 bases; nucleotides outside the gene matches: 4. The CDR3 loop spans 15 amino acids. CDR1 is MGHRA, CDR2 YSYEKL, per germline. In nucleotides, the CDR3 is TGCGCCAGCAGCCAATGGAACAGGGGCACCGGGGAGCTGTTTTTT. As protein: CASSQWNRGTGELFF.

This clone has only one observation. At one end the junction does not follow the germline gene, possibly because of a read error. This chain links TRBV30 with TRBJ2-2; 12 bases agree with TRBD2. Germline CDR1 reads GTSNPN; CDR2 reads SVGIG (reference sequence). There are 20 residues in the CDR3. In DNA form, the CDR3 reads TGTGCCTGGAGTGGCACCCACCTAGCGGGAGGGAGTAAGTTCCCCCGGGGAGCTGTTTTT. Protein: CAWSGTHLAGGSKFPRGAVF.

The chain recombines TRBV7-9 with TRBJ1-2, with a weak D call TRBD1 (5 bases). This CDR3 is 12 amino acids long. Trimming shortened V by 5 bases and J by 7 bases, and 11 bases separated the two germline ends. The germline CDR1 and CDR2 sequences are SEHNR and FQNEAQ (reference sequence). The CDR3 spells CASSPGLIGYTF. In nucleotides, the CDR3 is TGTGCCAGCAGCCCAGGGTTGATTGGCTACACCTTC.

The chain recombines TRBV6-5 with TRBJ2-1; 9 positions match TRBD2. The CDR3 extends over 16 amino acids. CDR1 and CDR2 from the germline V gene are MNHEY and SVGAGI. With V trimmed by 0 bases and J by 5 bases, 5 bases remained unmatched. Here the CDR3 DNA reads TGTGCCAGCAGTTACTCGAGCGGGAGGTTTAACAATGAGCAGTTCTTC. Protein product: CASSYSSGRFNNEQFF.